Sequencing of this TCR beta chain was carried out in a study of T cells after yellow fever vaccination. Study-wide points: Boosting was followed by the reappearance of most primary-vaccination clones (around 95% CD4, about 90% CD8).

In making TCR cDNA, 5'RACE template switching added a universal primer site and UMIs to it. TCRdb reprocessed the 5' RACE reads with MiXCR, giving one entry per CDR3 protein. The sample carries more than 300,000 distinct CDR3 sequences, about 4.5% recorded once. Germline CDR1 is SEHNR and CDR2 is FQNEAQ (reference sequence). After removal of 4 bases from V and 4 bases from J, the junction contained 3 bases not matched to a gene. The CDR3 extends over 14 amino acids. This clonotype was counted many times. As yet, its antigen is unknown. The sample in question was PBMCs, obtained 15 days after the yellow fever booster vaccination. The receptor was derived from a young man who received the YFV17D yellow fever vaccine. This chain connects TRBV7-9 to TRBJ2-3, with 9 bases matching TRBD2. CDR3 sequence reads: CASSSGLAADTQYF. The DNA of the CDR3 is TGTGCCAGCAGCTCGGGACTAGCCGCAGATACGCAGTATTTT.